A single sample is the source of the 25 T cell receptor beta chains below, sequenced in a study of CD8+CD57+ T cells in acquired aplastic anemia. Those patients picked for sequencing had displayed CD8+CD57+ cell expansion on flow cytometry. Researchers used genomic DNA as the template to profile TCR beta VDJ and CDR3. TCRdb ran MiXCR on the reads and lists one entry per CDR3 protein. The sample includes approximately 220,000 distinct CDR3 sequences, approximately 45% of them seen just once. Sequenced: sorted CD4+, CD8+, or CD8+CD57+ T cells (not recorded which) from PBMCs. These receptor sequences come from a human donor with aplastic anemia.

V is TRBV30 and J is TRBJ1-5; D unresolved. In germline, CDR1 is GTSNPN, CDR2 SVGIG (reference sequence). This CDR3 is built from 16 residues. Trimming removed 0 bases from V and 7 bases from J, with 19 bases in between. CDR3 nucleotide sequence: TGTGCCTGGAGTGTAATTTCCGCTCCACCGCCACAGCCCCAGCATTTT. It encodes CAWSVISAPPPQPQHF.

Concerning this clonotype: This may be a read error, as it is one base from a much larger clone. The V and J genes are TRBV9 and TRBJ1-3, with a possible D match to TRBD1 (5 bases). V lost 0 bases to trimming and J lost 0 bases, with 19 bases between them. The length of the CDR3 is 19 residues. Germline CDR1 is SGDLS and CDR2 is YYNGEE. The CDR3 DNA follows: TGTGCCAGCAGCGTAGACCTCGGTGGCGGGGGGGTCTCTGGAAACACCATATATTTT. Its translation: CASSVDLGGGGVSGNTIYF.

A few counts support this clonotype. Being one base from a much bigger clone, this may be a read error. The rearrangement uses TRBV7-2 and TRBJ2-5; 9 positions match TRBD2. The V gene's germline CDR1 is SGHTA and CDR2 FQGNSA. CDR3 length: 15 residues. V gave up 8 bases and J gave up 5 bases; unmatched junction bases: 12. CDR3 region: CASGPSGGTVETQYF. The CDR3 DNA follows: TGTGCCAGCGGCCCAAGCGGGGGGACCGTGGAGACCCAGTACTTC. The full variable domain, rest sourced from reference TRBV7-2 and TRBJ2-5, is GAGVSQSPSNKVTEKGKDVELRCDPISGHTALYWYRQSLGQGLEFLIYFQGNSAPDKSGLPSDRFSAERTGGSVSTLTIQRTQQEDSAVYLCASGPSGGTVETQYFGPGTRLLVL.

This clonotype was counted a few times. V usage is TRBV15 and J usage is TRBJ2-5; D is tentatively TRBD1 or TRBD2 (6 bases each). V shed 0 bases and J shed 5 bases, with 13 bases lying between them. The CDR3 runs to 15 residues. In germline, CDR1 is LNHNV, CDR2 YYDKDF (reference sequence). CDR3 loop: CATSREEGVSETQYF. As DNA, the CDR3 is TGTGCCACCAGCAGAGAGGAGGGGGTAAGCGAGACCCAGTACTTC.

This clonotype was seen at least ten times. This rearrangement joins TRBV5-8 to TRBJ1-1; 9 nucleotides match TRBD1. CDR1 and CDR2 (germline): SGHTS, YDEGEE. Unmatched junction bases numbered 11, after V lost 2 bases and J lost 3 bases. The CDR3 totals 17 residues. The CDR3 DNA sequence: TGTGCCAGCAGCTTACCCAGGACAGGGGTGCGGGACACTGAAGCTTTCTTT. It specifies CASSLPRTGVRDTEAFF.

A note on this clonotype: A read error may produce the germline difference seen at one junction end. V is TRBV13 and J is TRBJ1-6, with 10 bases matching TRBD1. This CDR3 region has 17 residues. Germline-derived CDR1 and CDR2 are PRHDT and FYEKMQ (reference sequence). CDR3 coding DNA: TGCGCCAGCAGCTCCCGGACAGGGGGTAGGGAAAAATCACCCCTCCACTTC. Protein product: CASSSRTGGREKSPLHF.

The table lists this clonotype with a few counts. The chain links TRBV6-1 to TRBJ1-5; the D gene is possibly TRBD1 (6 bases). Trimming removed 1 base from V and 2 bases from J, with 21 bases in between. Germline V gene lookup returns CDR1 MNHNS and CDR2 SASEGT. The CDR3 has 19 amino acids. CDR3 region: CASSEDLRRGSKGNQPQHF. CDR3 nucleotides: TGTGCCAGCAGTGAAGATCTACGTAGGGGGAGTAAGGGCAATCAGCCCCAGCATTTT.

In this sample, this clonotype turned up a few times. The chain uses TRBV27 and TRBJ2-1; 7 nucleotides line up with TRBD1. Unmatched junction bases numbered 2, after V lost 7 bases and J lost 2 bases. Germline CDR1 and CDR2: MNHEY and SMNVEV (reference sequence). This CDR3 is built from 13 residues. CDR3 nucleotide sequence: TGTGCCAGCACGCAGGGGGCCTACAATGAGCAGTTCTTC. This translates into CASTQGAYNEQFF.

This chain connects TRBV20-1 to TRBJ1-1, with 7 positions matching TRBD1. Trimming took 5 bases from V and 0 from J; bases not matched to a gene: 6. The CDR3 loop spans 14 amino acids. From germline, CDR1 is DFQATT and CDR2 SNEGSKA (reference sequence). CDR3 in amino acids: CSAWTGQMNTEAFF. The CDR3, as DNA: TGCAGTGCTTGGACGGGACAGATGAACACTGAAGCTTTCTTT.

The chain couples TRBV7-9 to TRBJ2-3, with 10 bases fitting TRBD2. The CDR3 is made up of 15 amino acids. Germline V gene lookup returns CDR1 SEHNR and CDR2 FQNEAQ (reference sequence). Losses at the gene ends were 8 bases for V and 3 bases for J; bases not matched to a gene: 8. The CDR3 DNA reads as TGTGCCAGCGCCCCCACTAGCGGGAAGACAGATACGCAGTATTTT. This gives the protein CASAPTSGKTDTQYF.

This chain links TRBV5-1 with TRBJ2-7; TRBD1 aligns across 9 bases. V gave up 4 bases and J gave up 5 bases; unmatched junction bases: 4. The CDR3 is made up of 13 amino acids. The germline gives CDR1 SGHRS, CDR2 YFSETQ. The CDR3 DNA reads as TGCGCCAGCAGCAGATGGACAGGGGACGAGCAGTACTTC. Translated, it gives CASSRWTGDEQYF.

Only a few counts were recorded for this clonotype. The V call is TRBV10-3, the J call TRBJ2-5, with D unclear. CDR1 and CDR2 from the germline V gene are ENHRY and SYGVKD. Trimming stripped 0 bases from V and 5 bases from J, with 7 bases between. The CDR3 has 13 residues. Here the CDR3 reads CAISESPTETQYF. In DNA, the CDR3 is TGTGCCATCAGTGAGTCACCCACCGAGACCCAGTACTTC.

The rearrangement links TRBV20-1 to TRBJ2-7; D gene unclear. This CDR3 is 16 amino acids long. V lost 0 bases and J 0 bases, leaving 15 bases between the germline ends. Germline V gives CDR1 DFQATT, CDR2 SNEGSKA (reference sequence). The CDR3 bases are TGCAGTGCTAGAGATGAGGCAACAAAAACCTCCTACGAGCAGTACTTC. The encoded protein is CSARDEATKTSYEQYF.

To note about this clonotype: A much larger clone sits a single nucleotide away, making a read error possible. The conserved closing phenylalanine or tryptophan is absent in this CDR3, likely reflecting a read error. J is TRBJ2-7 and V is TRBV11-2, with a weak D call TRBD2 (5 bases). With 5 bases removed from V and 5 bases from J, the gap between germline ends came to 16 bases. Germline V gene sequence: CDR1 SGHAT, CDR2 FQNNGV. The CDR3 is 14 residues long. CDR3 amino acids: CASSQDLFGDEQYL. The CDR3 bases are TGTGCCAGCAGCCAGGACCTGTTCGGGGACGAGCAGTACCTC.

The V and J genes are TRBV25-1 and TRBJ1-6, with unresolved D. The CDR3 loop spans 15 amino acids. The V gene's germline CDR1 is MGHDK and CDR2 SYGVNS. Trimming took 4 bases from V and 9 from J, leaving 16 bases between them. The CDR3 DNA reads as TGTGCCAGCAGTGTCGGCTCGGGGTCGGGTTCACCCCTCCACTTT. It is translated as CASSVGSGSGSPLHF.

Concerning this clonotype itself: An end of the junction does not agree with germline; a read error may underlie this. This rearrangement joins TRBV9 to TRBJ1-1; D is possibly TRBD1 (6 bases). Germline V CDR1 and CDR2: SGDLS, YYNGEE. The CDR3 runs to 13 residues. The DNA of the CDR3 is TGTGCCAGCAGCGCAGGGGATGACACTGAAGCCTTCTTT. Translation gives CASSAGDDTEAFF.

The table lists this clonotype with a few counts. This may stem from a read error, because a much larger clone lies one nucleotide away. The rearrangement joins TRBV9 to TRBJ1-2; D uncertain. Germline V gene lookup returns CDR1 SGDLS and CDR2 YYNGEE. This CDR3 is built from 12 residues. V lost 6 bases, J lost 4 bases, and 10 bases lay in between. CDR3 loop: CASNDGPYGYTF. In nucleotides, the CDR3 is TGTGCCAGCAATGACGGACCCTATGGCTACACCTTC.

The chain uses TRBV20-1 and TRBJ2-3, with D uncertain. The V end lost 3 bases, the J end lost 0 bases, and 10 bases lay between the germline ends. CDR3 length: 14 residues. CDR1 and CDR2 from the germline V gene are DFQATT and SNEGSKA (reference sequence). The CDR3 region is CSASFSTSTDTQYF. CDR3 coding DNA: TGCAGTGCTAGCTTCTCGACTAGCACAGATACGCAGTATTTT.

The V gene is TRBV4-3, the J gene TRBJ2-1, with D possibly being TRBD1 (6 bases). V lost 1 base and J 4 bases, leaving 11 bases between the germline ends. Germline lookup yields CDR1 LGHNA and CDR2 YSLEER. This CDR3 has 15 amino acids. The CDR3 loop reads CASSQVYGQYNEQFF. CDR3 in DNA: TGCGCCAGCAGCCAAGTGTACGGACAGTACAATGAGCAGTTCTTC.

This CDR3 reads CAISDSGQGRNIQYF. The CDR3 nucleotides are TGTGCCATCAGTGACTCGGGACAGGGGAGGAACATTCAGTACTTC. The chain employs TRBV10-3 and TRBJ2-4; TRBD1 matches at 10 bases. The trim removed 3 bases at V and 7 bases at J, leaving 6 bases unmatched. Looked up from germline, CDR1 is ENHRY and CDR2 is SYGVKD. The CDR3 spans 15 residues.

CDR3 region: CATSRDVPRGGSNEQFF. The CDR3, as DNA: TGTGCCACCAGCAGAGATGTCCCCAGGGGAGGGAGCAATGAGCAGTTCTTC. The V gene is TRBV15, the J gene TRBJ2-1; D is possibly TRBD2 (7 bases). This CDR3 comprises 17 residues. The germline V gene has CDR1 LNHNV and CDR2 YYDKDF (reference sequence). Trimming left V 0 bases short and J 6 bases short, with 18 bases between.

This clonotype was recorded at least ten times. For the CDR3, the DNA is TGTGCCAGCAGTTTGGCCGGACCGAACTATGGCTACACCTTC. It specifies CASSLAGPNYGYTF. The V gene is TRBV12-3 or TRBV12-4, the J gene TRBJ1-2; D unclear. The CDR3 loop spans 14 amino acids. V was cut by 3 bases and J by 2 bases, with 10 bases left in between.

At least ten counts were recorded for this clonotype. The V call is TRBV13, the J call TRBJ1-1, with D hard to call. CDR1 is PRHDT, CDR2 FYEKMQ, per germline (reference sequence). This CDR3 comprises 16 residues. Trimming took 1 base from V and 3 from J, leaving 15 bases between them. The CDR3 region is CASSLVGFPPDTEAFF. The DNA for the CDR3 is TGTGCCAGCAGCTTAGTTGGGTTTCCGCCCGACACTGAAGCTTTCTTT. The whole variable domain, filled in from reference TRBV13 and TRBJ1-1, reads AAGVIQSPRHLIKEKRETATLKCYPIPRHDTVYWYQQGPGQDPQFLISFYEKMQSDKGSIPDRFSAQQFSDYHSELNMSSLELGDSALYFCASSLVGFPPDTEAFFGQGTRLTVV.

This clonotype was detected many times. This chain uses TRBV20-1 with TRBJ1-2, with D hard to call. From germline, CDR1 is DFQATT and CDR2 SNEGSKA (reference sequence). The V end was cut by 1 base, the J end by 5 bases, with 14 bases between. This CDR3 comprises 14 residues. The CDR3 sequence is CSARVELRLYGYTF. The CDR3 DNA reads TGCAGTGCTAGAGTAGAGCTCAGGTTGTATGGCTACACCTTC.

The genes are TRBV30 and TRBJ2-7; TRBD1 matches 9 bases. Germline loops: CDR1 GTSNPN, CDR2 SVGIG (reference sequence). V dropped 7 bases and J dropped 3; count of bases not matched to a gene: 4. CDR3 length: 12 residues. The CDR3 loop is CALGQGSYEQYF. As DNA, the CDR3 is TGTGCCTTGGGACAGGGTAGCTACGAGCAGTACTTC.